Below are 11 T cell receptor beta chains sequenced from a single sample in a study of blood T cell repertoires in COVID-19. Generated by immunoSEQ multiplex PCR, the TCRdb table keeps only in-frame clones and is missing some. The table lists about 210,000 clones, approximately 91% of them singletons. The sample taken for sequencing was peripheral blood. All receptors derive from a woman in her thirties or forties with acute or convalescent COVID-19.

This chain links TRBV19 with TRBJ2-5, with a weak D call TRBD2 (6 bases). The CDR3 consists of 16 residues. Trimming stripped 3 bases from V and 1 base from J, with 15 bases between. Per the germline V gene, CDR1 is LNHDA and CDR2 is SQIVND (reference sequence). The CDR3 region has the DNA TGTGCCAGTAGTATCCGACCCTCGGGACTCCAAGAGACCCAGTACTTC. Amino acid sequence: CASSIRPSGLQETQYF. The variable domain in full, completed from reference TRBV19 and TRBJ2-5, reads DGGITQSPKYLFRKEGQNVTLSCEQNLNHDAMYWYRQDPGQGLRLIYYSQIVNDFQKGDIAEGYSVSREKKESFPLTVTSAQKNPTAFYLCASSIRPSGLQETQYFGPGTRLLVL.

J is TRBJ2-2 and V is TRBV5-5, with D unclear. Germline V gene lookup returns CDR1 SGHKS and CDR2 YYEKEE (reference sequence). Trimming shortened V by 7 bases and J by 4 bases, and 8 bases separated the two germline ends. The CDR3 is made up of 12 amino acids. CDR3 sequence reads: CASWQATGELFF. The CDR3 bases are TGTGCCAGCTGGCAGGCCACCGGGGAGCTGTTTTTT.

V gene TRBV6-6 combines with J gene TRBJ1-2; 9 positions match TRBD1. Germline CDR1 and CDR2: MNHNY and SVGAGI (reference sequence). This CDR3 is built from 14 residues. With 6 bases clipped from V and 8 bases from J, the junction kept 10 bases outside the gene matches. CDR3 in amino acids: CASSQGQGVGGYTF. As DNA, the CDR3 is TGTGCCAGCAGCCAGGGACAGGGAGTGGGAGGCTACACCTTC.

The chain employs TRBV4-1 and TRBJ2-3; TRBD2 matches at 10 bases. V was clipped by 3 bases and J by 0 bases; unmatched bases: 6. The CDR3 loop spans 17 amino acids. CDR1 and CDR2 (germline): MGHRA, YSYEKL. CDR3 sequence (DNA): TGCGCCAGCAGCCACATTACTAGCGGGGCTAGCACAGATACGCAGTATTTT. Its protein product is CASSHITSGASTDTQYF.

CDR3 nucleotides: TGTGCCAGCAGCTCCCAACCGACAGGGAGGACTGAAGCTTTCTTT. This codes for CASSSQPTGRTEAFF. The rearrangement joins TRBV7-2 to TRBJ1-1; TRBD1 matches 7 bases. Germline V gives CDR1 SGHTA, CDR2 FQGNSA. V lost 4 bases, J lost 5 bases, and 10 bases stayed unmatched. The CDR3 consists of 15 residues. Combining the CDR3 with reference TRBV7-2 and TRBJ1-1 gives the whole variable domain GAGVSQSPSNKVTEKGKDVELRCDPISGHTALYWYRQSLGQGLEFLIYFQGNSAPDKSGLPSDRFSAERTGGSVSTLTIQRTQQEDSAVYLCASSSQPTGRTEAFFGQGTRLTVV.

The gene calls are TRBV7-6 and TRBJ1-1, with TRBD1 as a possible D gene (6 bases). This CDR3 comprises 15 residues. CDR1 and CDR2 (germline): SGHVS, FNYEAQ. Trimming removed 1 base at V and 6 bases at J, with 15 bases between. CDR3 sequence (DNA): TGTGCCAGCAGCTTAGGAGTTAGAGGGGGTTCTGAAGCTTTCTTT. Translating it yields CASSLGVRGGSEAFF.

This clone was observed once. The CDR3 protein is CASSIDLSWDRGSEAFF. CDR3 nucleotide sequence: TGTGCCAGTAGTATAGATCTTTCATGGGACAGGGGATCTGAAGCTTTCTTT. This chain links TRBV19 with TRBJ1-1; 10 nucleotides match TRBD1. The ends lost 0 bases at V and 6 bases at J; junction bases unmatched: 10. The CDR3 runs to 17 residues. The germline V gene has CDR1 LNHDA and CDR2 SQIVND (reference sequence).

This clone has just one count. J is TRBJ1-1 and V is TRBV4-1; no clear D. CDR1 and CDR2 from the germline V gene are MGHRA and YSYEKL. V gave up 2 bases and J gave up 4 bases, with 14 bases separating them. The CDR3 runs 15 residues. The CDR3: CASSQWPRKITEAFF. Here the CDR3 DNA reads TGCGCCAGCAGCCAATGGCCGCGGAAGATCACTGAAGCTTTCTTT.

This clone was found once. J is TRBJ1-2 and V is TRBV19, with D unclear. The germline V and J ends were trimmed by 2 bases and 10 bases, with 14 bases remaining between them. The CDR3 runs 13 residues. Germline CDR1 LNHDA, CDR2 SQIVND (reference sequence). The DNA for the CDR3 is TGTGCCAGTAGTATACTTGGCGGTTCCAACTACACCTTC. Residues: CASSILGGSNYTF. Full variable domain (outside the CDR3, taken from reference TRBV19 and TRBJ1-2): DGGITQSPKYLFRKEGQNVTLSCEQNLNHDAMYWYRQDPGQGLRLIYYSQIVNDFQKGDIAEGYSVSREKKESFPLTVTSAQKNPTAFYLCASSILGGSNYTFGSGTRLTVV.

The chain has TRBV9 and TRBJ1-2; D possibly corresponds to TRBD1 (5 bases). Germline CDR1 reads SGDLS; CDR2 reads YYNGEE. The CDR3 is 14 residues long. V lost 3 bases and J 5 bases, leaving 14 bases between the germline ends. The DNA of the CDR3 is TGTGCCAGCAGCGGGAACTGGGGCAGTTATGGCTACACCTTC. Amino acids: CASSGNWGSYGYTF.

The chain is built from TRBV5-6 and TRBJ1-2; D may be TRBD1 (5 bases). Trimming cost V 5 bases and J 2 bases, with 19 bases left between them. The CDR3 is made up of 16 amino acids. CDR1 and CDR2 (germline): SGHDT, YYEEEE. The CDR3 loop reads CASSGTGGGTNYGYTF. In DNA form, the CDR3 reads TGTGCCAGCAGTGGGACTGGGGGAGGTACGAACTATGGCTACACCTTC.